Presented here are 30 T cell receptor beta chains from one specimen sequenced in a study of T cells after yellow fever vaccination. TCRdb re-analysed the 5' RACE reads in MiXCR, keeping a single row per CDR3 protein. The sample lists 450,000 to 550,000 distinct CDR3 sequences; about a fifth were seen once. This material consisted of PBMCs, taken 21 days after the first yellow fever vaccination. The receptors come from a man between 18 and 35 years old who received the YFV17D yellow fever vaccine.

The chain has TRBV20-1 and TRBJ2-3, with TRBD2 matching over 16 bases. This CDR3 is 14 amino acids long. Germline-derived CDR1 and CDR2 are DFQATT and SNEGSKA (reference sequence). V shed 6 bases and J 4 bases; nucleotides not matched to a gene: 1. CDR3 sequence: CSAGTSGGADTQYF. The DNA for the CDR3 is TGCAGTGCAGGGACTAGCGGGGGGGCAGATACGCAGTATTTT.

A few counts support this clonotype. This rearrangement joins TRBV9 to TRBJ2-1, with 8 nucleotides matching TRBD1. Germline V CDR1 and CDR2: SGDLS, YYNGEE. The length of the CDR3 is 16 residues. Losses at the gene ends were 2 bases for V and 0 bases for J; bases not matched to a gene: 4. In DNA form, the CDR3 reads TGTGCCAGCAGCGTCCGGGACAGGAGCTCCTACAATGAGCAGTTCTTC. Protein sequence: CASSVRDRSSYNEQFF.

The J gene is TRBJ2-7, the V gene TRBV7-2, with D tentatively TRBD2 (5 bases). Germline V gene lookup returns CDR1 SGHTA and CDR2 FQGNSA. Trimming removed 1 base from V and 0 bases from J, with 10 bases in between. The CDR3 has 15 amino acids. DNA of the CDR3: TGTGCCAGCAGCTTAGTAGCTGGGAGCTCCTACGAGCAGTACGTC. It specifies CASSLVAGSSYEQYV.

The chain links TRBV12-3 or TRBV12-4 to TRBJ1-2; tentatively, D is TRBD1 (5 bases). V was clipped by 6 bases and J by 3 bases, with 11 bases between them. The CDR3 is 13 amino acids. The CDR3 bases are TGTGCCAGCAGGAGAGGGGTGTACTATGGCTACACCTTC. Protein: CASRRGVYYGYTF.

This chain joins TRBV28 and TRBJ2-3, with 7 bases matching TRBD2. Germline loops: CDR1 MDHEN, CDR2 SYDVKM. This CDR3 comprises 15 residues. V lost 5 bases, J lost 2 bases, and 7 bases stayed unmatched. The DNA of the CDR3 is TGTGCCAGCAGTCCCCTAGCGGAGATCACAGATACGCAGTATTTT. Translation: CASSPLAEITDTQYF.

This chain connects TRBV5-6 to TRBJ1-6, with D maybe TRBD1 (5 bases). The germline gives CDR1 SGHDT, CDR2 YYEEEE. V lost 5 bases to trimming and J lost 2 bases, with 11 bases between them. The CDR3 sequence is 15 residues long. The CDR3 spells CASSRDLTYNSPLHF. CDR3 nucleotide sequence: TGTGCCAGCAGTCGGGACCTGACCTATAATTCACCCCTCCACTTT.

This clonotype was counted a few times. The chain employs TRBV2 and TRBJ2-5; no clear D. V was cut by 6 bases and J by 1 base, with 12 bases left in between. Per germline, CDR1 SNHLY and CDR2 FYNNEI. The CDR3 is 14 residues long. The CDR3 protein is CASRATSPQETQYF. CDR3 nucleotide sequence: TGTGCCAGCAGAGCGACATCTCCCCAAGAGACCCAGTACTTC.

The chain has TRBV7-9 and TRBJ2-2, with a tentative D call TRBD2 (5 bases). Germline V gene sequence: CDR1 SEHNR, CDR2 FQNEAQ (reference sequence). The CDR3 is made up of 12 amino acids. V was trimmed by 11 bases and J by 1 base, leaving 8 bases between them. CDR3 bases: TGTGCCGGTGGGAGGAACACCGGGGAGCTGTTTTTT. Protein sequence: CAGGRNTGELFF.

The chain joins TRBV18 to TRBJ1-4; no firm D call. This CDR3 has 14 residues. The V end was cut by 2 bases, the J end by 7 bases, with 11 bases between. Germline V gene data show CDR1 as KGHSH and CDR2 as LQKENI. CDR3 coding DNA: TGTGCCAGCTCACCATCCCGGAACATTGAAAAACTGTTTTTT. This sequence encodes CASSPSRNIEKLFF.

This chain connects TRBV20-1 to TRBJ2-3; no firm D call. Trimming pared 6 bases from V and 4 bases from J, leaving 11 bases between. The germline V gene encodes CDR1 DFQATT and CDR2 SNEGSKA (reference sequence). CDR3 length equals 12 residues. Here the CDR3 DNA reads TGCAGTGCCCCCCGGCAGGCAGATACGCAGTATTTT. Protein product: CSAPRQADTQYF.

The V call is TRBV28, the J call TRBJ1-2; D gene uncertain. The CDR3 spans 13 residues. V lost 6 bases to trimming and J lost 7 bases, with 15 bases between them. CDR1 is MDHEN and CDR2 is SYDVKM in the germline V gene. Here the CDR3 DNA reads TGTGCCAGCAGCCCTGAGGACGTCCTTGGCTACACCTTC. Its protein is CASSPEDVLGYTF.

The table lists this clonotype with a few counts. The rearrangement joins TRBV7-2 to TRBJ2-5; TRBD1 is a possible D gene (5 bases). Trimming took off 3 bases at V and 4 bases at J, with 12 bases between the two ends. The CDR3 is made up of 14 amino acids. Per the germline V gene, CDR1 is SGHTA and CDR2 is FQGNSA. In DNA form, the CDR3 reads TGTGCCAGCAGCTTTCCTCAGGGAAGAGAGACCCAGTACTTC. Protein sequence: CASSFPQGRETQYF.

The chain combines TRBV27 with TRBJ1-6, with 7 nucleotides matching TRBD1. Trimming cost V 10 bases and J 3 bases; bases outside gene matches: 3. There are 13 residues in the CDR3. Per the germline V gene, CDR1 is MNHEY and CDR2 is SMNVEV (reference sequence). CDR3 bases: TGTGCCACCGGGACAGACTATAATTCACCCCTCCACTTT. Encoded protein: CATGTDYNSPLHF.

The gene calls are TRBV6-1 and TRBJ1-1; D is undetermined. The CDR3 loop spans 14 amino acids. The germline V and J ends were trimmed by 8 bases and 4 bases, with 17 bases remaining between them. The germline V gene has CDR1 MNHNS and CDR2 SASEGT. CDR3 in DNA: TGTGCCAGCGGGTTGGGTTCGGGTGCCACTGAAGCTTTCTTT. Its translation is CASGLGSGATEAFF.

This clonotype occurred many times. CDR3 DNA sequence: TGCGCCAGCAGCCCAGGGACGGTTTACAATGAGCAGTTCTTC. Translating gives CASSPGTVYNEQFF. This chain connects TRBV5-1 to TRBJ2-1; D tentatively fits TRBD1 or TRBD2 (5 bases each). The V gene lost 4 bases and the J gene lost 4 bases, with 12 bases spanning the gap. The germline V gene encodes CDR1 SGHRS and CDR2 YFSETQ. The CDR3 is made up of 14 amino acids. Looking up the rest from reference TRBV5-1 and TRBJ2-1 gives the full variable domain: KAGVTQTPRYLIKTRGQQVTLSCSPISGHRSVSWYQQTPGQGLQFLFEYFSETQRNKGNFPGRFSGRQFSNSRSEMNVSTLELGDSALYLCASSPGTVYNEQFFGPGTRLTVL.

The chain couples TRBV4-3 to TRBJ1-2; tentative D call: TRBD1 (5 bases). V gave up 1 base and J gave up 8 bases, with 17 bases separating them. The germline CDR1 and CDR2 sequences are LGHNA and YSLEER. The CDR3 totals 15 residues. The CDR3 DNA reads TGCGCCAGCAGCCAAGGGGGCGGGAGAGGCTGGGGCTACACCTTC. Protein: CASSQGGGRGWGYTF.

This chain connects TRBV7-2 to TRBJ2-3; D may match TRBD1 or TRBD2 (5 bases each). Trimming pared 8 bases from V and 3 bases from J, leaving 12 bases between. The germline gives CDR1 SGHTA, CDR2 FQGNSA. CDR3 length: 13 residues. As DNA, the CDR3 is TGTGCCAGCTTTGGGGGAAGGACAGATACGCAGTATTTT. It encodes CASFGGRTDTQYF.

This chain uses TRBV6-2 or TRBV6-3 with TRBJ1-1; 7 nucleotides line up with TRBD1. The junction had 8 bases not matched to a gene; V was cut back by 2 bases and J by 5 bases. Germline V CDR1 and CDR2: MNHEY, SVGEGT. CDR3 size: 15 residues. The CDR3 DNA sequence: TGTGCCAGCAGTTACGTGTACAGGGGTAAAACTGAAGCTTTCTTT. Its translation is CASSYVYRGKTEAFF.

This clonotype was seen a handful of times. This chain uses TRBV4-3 with TRBJ1-6; 7 bases agree with TRBD1. Germline loops: CDR1 LGHNA, CDR2 YSLEER. The CDR3 is 17 residues long. V shed 5 bases, J shed 7 bases, and the junction held 14 bases outside the gene matches. CDR3 in DNA: TGCGCCAGCAGCGTCATCGGGGGAGGGGGCTGGAATTCACCCCTCCACTTT. Translating gives CASSVIGGGGWNSPLHF.

The chain combines TRBV30 with TRBJ2-1; 7 positions match TRBD1. CDR1 GTSNPN and CDR2 SVGIG come from the germline V gene (reference sequence). With V trimmed by 7 bases and J by 6 bases, 15 bases remained unmatched. The CDR3 is 15 amino acids. The CDR3 nucleotides read TGTGCCTTGACAGGGACATACAGAGGAGGCAATGAGCAGTTCTTC. It specifies CALTGTYRGGNEQFF.

This sequence joins TRBV10-3 and TRBJ1-1; D might be TRBD1 (5 bases). V lost 4 bases to trimming and J lost 4 bases, with 16 bases between them. The CDR3 is 15 residues long. CDR1 ENHRY and CDR2 SYGVKD come from the germline V gene. CDR3 nucleotide sequence: TGTGCCATCAGTGTTGGATGGGGGTTGGGCACTGAAGCTTTCTTT. It specifies CAISVGWGLGTEAFF.

This clonotype has only a few counts. V and J are TRBV5-1 and TRBJ2-5; TRBD2 agrees at 7 bases. The CDR3 is 15 amino acids. V lost 4 bases and J lost 6; bases outside the gene matches: 12. The germline V gene has CDR1 SGHRS and CDR2 YFSETQ. The CDR3 sequence is CASSRDYPQGKTQYF. The CDR3 nucleotides read TGCGCCAGCAGCCGGGACTATCCGCAGGGAAAGACCCAGTACTTC.

A few counts support this clonotype. This chain connects TRBV5-1 to TRBJ2-7, with D possibly TRBD1 on 5 matching bases. Trimming took 2 bases from V and 2 from J, leaving 14 bases between them. Germline CDR1 SGHRS, CDR2 YFSETQ. The CDR3 has 15 amino acids. CDR3 coding DNA: TGCGCCAGCAGCTTACAGGTTCCCCCCCCCTACGAGCAGTACTTC. This encodes CASSLQVPPPYEQYF. The full variable domain, rest sourced from reference TRBV5-1 and TRBJ2-7, is KAGVTQTPRYLIKTRGQQVTLSCSPISGHRSVSWYQQTPGQGLQFLFEYFSETQRNKGNFPGRFSGRQFSNSRSEMNVSTLELGDSALYLCASSLQVPPPYEQYFGPGTRLTVT.

As DNA, the CDR3 is TGCAGTGTCTCGGACACTCAAGAGCAGTTCTTC. Protein sequence: CSVSDTQEQFF. This rearrangement joins TRBV20-1 to TRBJ2-1; D perhaps matches TRBD1 (5 bases). V shed 7 bases and J shed 10 bases, with 14 bases lying between them. Germline V gives CDR1 DFQATT, CDR2 SNEGSKA (reference sequence). The CDR3 consists of 11 residues.

The gene calls are TRBV7-9 and TRBJ2-3; no clear D gene. CDR1 SEHNR and CDR2 FQNEAQ come from the germline V gene (reference sequence). The CDR3 has 13 residues. V was trimmed by 3 bases and J by 5 bases, leaving 9 bases between them. The CDR3 coding sequence is TGTGCCAGCAGCTTCGAGTCGCGAGATACGCAGTATTTT. This encodes CASSFESRDTQYF.

This clonotype was seen only a few times. The chain is built from TRBV5-4 and TRBJ1-1; D is unclear. There are 14 residues in the CDR3. Trimming left V 7 bases short and J 2 bases short, with 15 bases between. From germline, CDR1 is SGHNT and CDR2 YYREEE (reference sequence). The CDR3, as DNA: TGTGCCAGCCGGCCAGAGCGAGTCAACACTGAAGCTTTCTTT. It is translated as CASRPERVNTEAFF.

This clonotype occurred a few times. This chain links TRBV15 with TRBJ2-1; TRBD2 aligns across 12 bases. The CDR3 contains 14 residues. CDR1 and CDR2 from the germline V gene are LNHNV and YYDKDF (reference sequence). The V segment lost 2 bases and the J segment 7 bases; nucleotides outside the gene matches: 0. CDR3 sequence (DNA): TGTGCCACCAGCAGAACTAGCGGGGGGAATGAGCAGTTCTTC. It is translated as CATSRTSGGNEQFF.

V is TRBV7-9 and J is TRBJ2-2; D is uncertain. The CDR3 sequence is 14 residues long. Trimming took 1 base from V and 4 from J, leaving 7 bases between them. Germline lookup yields CDR1 SEHNR and CDR2 FQNEAQ (reference sequence). CDR3 sequence (DNA): TGTGCCAGCAGCTTAGACAAACGCACCGGGGAGCTGTTTTTT. This sequence encodes CASSLDKRTGELFF.

The V gene is TRBV5-4, the J gene TRBJ2-3, with TRBD1 as a possible D gene (5 bases). CDR1 and CDR2 from the germline V gene are SGHNT and YYREEE (reference sequence). Trimming removed 0 bases from V and 4 bases from J, with 12 bases in between. This CDR3 comprises 15 residues. CDR3 DNA: TGTGCCAGCAGCTTGGGGGGCAGAAGCTCAGATACGCAGTATTTT. This sequence encodes CASSLGGRSSDTQYF. The entire variable domain, with the rest obtained from reference TRBV5-4 and TRBJ2-3, is as follows: ETGVTQSPTHLIKTRGQQVTLRCSSQSGHNTVSWYQQALGQGPQFIFQYYREEENGRGNFPPRFSGLQFPNYSSELNVNALELDDSALYLCASSLGGRSSDTQYFGPGTRLTVL.

This clonotype was counted a single time. The chain couples TRBV6-1 to TRBJ2-7; D is uncertain. V was shortened by 7 bases and J by 6 bases, with 13 bases between the two germline ends. Germline-derived CDR1 and CDR2 are MNHNS and SASEGT. CDR3 size: 12 residues. The CDR3 coding sequence is TGTGCCAGCACAGAAGACGAGTTCGAGCAGTACTTC. Translating it yields CASTEDEFEQYF.